This T cell receptor beta chain was observed in a study of T-cell memory formation after mild COVID-19. Study background: The study found TCR clusters largely donor specific.

CDR3 length equals 16 residues. The germline V gene encodes CDR1 LGHNA and CDR2 YNFKEQ. V was pared by 3 bases and J by 1 base, with 15 bases between. This clonotype came up a few times. Its antigen remains unidentified. Study-wide findings and caveats: CD4+ contracting clones lay mainly in CM and EM, CD8+ ones in EMRA.

TCRdb re-called the 5' RACE reads through MiXCR, storing one row per CDR3 protein. The sample lists 100,000 to 150,000 distinct CDR3 sequences; approximately 17% were seen once. The receptor was isolated from a man in his late teens or twenties who had mild COVID-19 (a few samples of this study predate the infection). Cell type and time point are not known. Material for sequencing was PBMCs or a T cell subset sorted from them (not recorded which). The chain couples TRBV4-2 to TRBJ1-1; D unclear. CDR3 region: CASSQGLVGGNTEAFF. CDR3 DNA: TGTGCCAGCAGCCAGGGCTTGGTGGGTGGGAACACTGAAGCTTTCTTT.